One sample yielded the 17 T cell receptor beta chains listed below, sequenced in a study of identical twins. Each CDR3 protein gets one entry after TCRdb re-called the 5' RACE reads with MiXCR. The sample holds some 1,600,000 distinct CDR3 sequences; about 31% are singletons and the top ten take 0.25% to 0.3%. Sequenced sample: cord blood. These receptors all stem from a newborn girl in good health.

This clonotype was seen more than once but under ten times. The chain combines TRBV13 with TRBJ2-1, with 10 bases fitting TRBD2. With 10 bases clipped from V and 0 bases from J, the junction kept 6 bases outside the gene matches. The CDR3 has 15 amino acids. Germline V CDR1 and CDR2: PRHDT, FYEKMQ (reference sequence). The CDR3 DNA is TGTGCCATTACCCCTAGCGGGAGCTCCTACAATGAGCAGTTCTTC. This encodes CAITPSGSSYNEQFF.

The chain carries TRBV18 and TRBJ2-7; 7 nucleotides line up with TRBD1. The CDR3 is made up of 14 amino acids. Germline values: CDR1 KGHSH, CDR2 LQKENI. With 6 bases clipped from V and 5 bases from J, the junction kept 10 bases outside the gene matches. The CDR3 protein is CASSPETGFHEQYF. CDR3 bases: TGTGCCAGCTCGCCGGAGACAGGGTTCCACGAGCAGTACTTC.

This clonotype appeared a few times. This chain connects TRBV29-1 to TRBJ1-4; weak D call: TRBD1 (5 bases). Trimming left V 6 bases short and J 8 bases short, with 13 bases between. There are 12 residues in the CDR3. Germline V lookup: CDR1 SQVTM, CDR2 ANQGSEA. CDR3 sequence reads: CSVLRDDEKLFF. CDR3 DNA: TGCAGCGTCCTCCGGGACGACGAAAAACTGTTTTTT. The full variable domain, completed using reference TRBV29-1 and TRBJ1-4, is SAVISQKPSRDICQRGTSLTIQCQVDSQVTMMFWYRQQPGQSLTLIATANQGSEATYESGFVIDKFPISRPNLTFSTLTVSNMSPEDSSIYLCSVLRDDEKLFFGSGTQLSVL.

V gene TRBV24-1 combines with J gene TRBJ2-5; possibly TRBD1 for D (6 bases). The CDR3 covers 14 residues. CDR1 and CDR2 (germline): KGHDR, SFDVKD. Trimming left V 5 bases short and J 11 bases short, with 20 bases between. This chain's CDR3 is CATSAYLGDNEQYF. Written as DNA, the CDR3 is TGTGCCACCAGTGCCTATCTGGGGGACAATGAGCAGTACTTC.

This chain links TRBV6-1 with TRBJ2-3; either TRBD1 or TRBD2 may supply D (5 bases each). This CDR3 spans 13 amino acids. Trimming removed 5 bases at V and 6 bases at J, with 12 bases between. Germline V gene data show CDR1 as MNHNS and CDR2 as SASEGT. The CDR3 DNA is TGTGCCAGCAGTACCAACAGGAGGGATACGCAGTATTTT. Translation: CASSTNRRDTQYF.

The rearrangement links TRBV5-1 to TRBJ2-3, with TRBD2 matching over 9 bases. The CDR3 totals 16 residues. Germline V CDR1 and CDR2: SGHRS, YFSETQ. Unmatched junction bases numbered 10, after V lost 4 bases and J lost 4 bases. The CDR3 loop reads CASSKDSGGYADTQYF. For the CDR3, the DNA is TGCGCCAGCAGCAAGGATAGCGGGGGATACGCAGATACGCAGTATTTT.

This clonotype was detected a few times. V and J are TRBV5-1 and TRBJ1-1; TRBD1 is a possible D gene (6 bases). The CDR3 is made up of 16 amino acids. Germline lookup yields CDR1 SGHRS and CDR2 YFSETQ. V lost 0 bases and J 3 bases, leaving 15 bases between the germline ends. CDR3 coding DNA: TGCGCCAGCAGCTTGGTGGGGGGGGCCTCAGACACTGAAGCTTTCTTT. This encodes CASSLVGGASDTEAFF.

This clonotype has a handful of counts. V gene TRBV29-1 combines with J gene TRBJ2-1; 10 bases map to TRBD2. Germline assignment: CDR1 SQVTM and CDR2 ANQGSEA. This CDR3 region has 14 residues. Germline trimming cut 1 base from V and 9 bases from J; bases unmatched to any gene: 6. The CDR3 bases are TGCAGCGTTGAAGTCCAGCGGGGGGGCCGTGAGCAGTTCTTC. Its translation is CSVEVQRGGREQFF.

This clonotype was recorded once. This chain joins TRBV4-1 and TRBJ2-4; D uncertain. The end of the DNA is better explained by TRBJ2-5, so the J call may be wrong. Germline V CDR1 and CDR2: MGHRA, YSYEKL. The CDR3 spans 13 residues. This CDR3 is CASSQDDQETQYF. CDR3 in DNA: TGCGCCAGCAGCCAAGATGATCAAGAGACCCAGTACTTC.

This clonotype has just one count. This sequence joins TRBV7-9 and TRBJ1-1, with a possible D match to TRBD1 (6 bases). In germline, CDR1 is SEHNR, CDR2 FQNEAQ (reference sequence). The CDR3 is made up of 14 amino acids. Trimming left V 1 base short and J 5 bases short, with 11 bases between. The CDR3 nucleotides are TGTGCCAGCAGCTTAGAGGGGGTCCGGACTGAAGCTTTCTTT. It specifies CASSLEGVRTEAFF.

This clonotype was counted at least ten times. The J gene is TRBJ2-1, the V gene TRBV7-9; 7 bases map to TRBD1. The CDR3 totals 15 residues. Germline lookup yields CDR1 SEHNR and CDR2 FQNEAQ (reference sequence). CDR3 region: CAETGESHSYNEQFF. Written as DNA, the CDR3 is TGTGCAGAAACAGGGGAGTCCCACTCCTACAATGAGCAGTTCTTC.

The chain is built from TRBV4-2 and TRBJ2-5; D possibly corresponds to TRBD1 (5 bases). V lost 4 bases to trimming and J lost 11 bases, with 26 bases between them. Germline CDR1 is LGHNA and CDR2 is YNFKEQ. This CDR3 region has 16 residues. The CDR3 loop is CASSPLGDSQDNEQYF. The CDR3 nucleotides read TGTGCCAGCAGCCCCCTTGGAGATTCGCAGGACAATGAGCAGTACTTC.

V and J are TRBV4-1 and TRBJ1-2, with a weak D call TRBD1 (5 bases). The CDR3 runs to 19 residues. Trimming shortened V by 1 base and J by 0 bases, and 21 bases separated the two germline ends. The germline V gene has CDR1 MGHRA and CDR2 YSYEKL. The CDR3 loop reads CASSQVGRGLESANYGYTF. The DNA for the CDR3 is TGCGCCAGCAGCCAAGTAGGAAGGGGCCTAGAGTCAGCTAACTATGGCTACACCTTC.

This clonotype was seen ten or more times. The chain is built from TRBV2 and TRBJ2-1; D remains ambiguous. Germline V gives CDR1 SNHLY, CDR2 FYNNEI. This CDR3 is built from 13 residues. The V end was cut by 8 bases, the J end by 6 bases, with 14 bases between. The DNA for the CDR3 is TGTGCCAGCGACCCGCAGGACCTCAATGAGCAGTTCTTC. Protein product: CASDPQDLNEQFF.

This clonotype was seen ten or more times. The rearrangement joins TRBV27 to TRBJ2-3; D remains ambiguous. The CDR3 length is 14 residues. Trimming stripped 3 bases from V and 1 base from J, with 8 bases between. CDR1 and CDR2 (germline): MNHEY, SMNVEV (reference sequence). In DNA, the CDR3 is TGTGCCAGCAGTTTTTACCGGGGCACAGATACGCAGTATTTT. It is translated as CASSFYRGTDTQYF.

The chain recombines TRBV5-5 with TRBJ2-3; tentatively, D is TRBD1 or TRBD2 (5 bases each). V shed 2 bases and J shed 4 bases, with 17 bases lying between them. CDR1 SGHKS and CDR2 YYEKEE come from the germline V gene (reference sequence). The CDR3 runs to 16 residues. CDR3 DNA sequence: TGTGCCAGCAGCTTCTCCGGGGCCCGCCCTCCAGATACGCAGTATTTT. Protein: CASSFSGARPPDTQYF.

This clonotype was counted between two and nine times. The chain joins TRBV20-1 to TRBJ2-1; 7 nucleotides agree with TRBD2. Trimming at V came to 2 bases and at J to 8 bases, leaving 9 bases not matched to a gene. The CDR3 runs to 14 residues. CDR1 is DFQATT, CDR2 SNEGSKA, per germline (reference sequence). The CDR3, as DNA: TGCAGTGCTAGAAATTTGGCGGGAGTAGATGAGCAGTTCTTC. Its protein is CSARNLAGVDEQFF.